This TCR beta chain comes out of a study of blood T cell repertoires in COVID-19. About the research overall: From T cells, B-cell-depleted T cells, or PBMCs came the material, which was cDNA or gDNA.

Original methodology: Estimation of nucleated cell counts was performed using reference gene primer amplification. The method was immunoSEQ multiplex PCR; TCRdb's version includes in-frame clones alone and lacks a portion of them. V, J and clone size are taken as reported in that table, and D and trimming were inferred from the DNA itself. The sample has 350,000 to 400,000 clones, over 75% seen once. Across 24 US areas, participants ranged in age from about 18 to 90 years. Cohort placement rested on clinical history that participants reported themselves. The junction had 5 bases not matched to a gene; V was cut back by 6 bases and J by 0 bases. The CDR3 covers 15 residues. CDR1 and CDR2 (germline): LNHDA, SQIVND (reference sequence).

The sequence derives from a man aged 40-49 years in a cohort exposed to, infected with or recovered from COVID-19 (not recorded which). The sequenced sample consisted of PBMCs or T cells enriched from blood (not recorded which). The V call is TRBV19, the J call TRBJ1-3; 7 positions match TRBD1. CDR3 nucleotides: TGTGCCAGTAGGGCCGGACAGGCCTCTGGAAACACCATATATTTT. It is translated as CASRAGQASGNTIYF.